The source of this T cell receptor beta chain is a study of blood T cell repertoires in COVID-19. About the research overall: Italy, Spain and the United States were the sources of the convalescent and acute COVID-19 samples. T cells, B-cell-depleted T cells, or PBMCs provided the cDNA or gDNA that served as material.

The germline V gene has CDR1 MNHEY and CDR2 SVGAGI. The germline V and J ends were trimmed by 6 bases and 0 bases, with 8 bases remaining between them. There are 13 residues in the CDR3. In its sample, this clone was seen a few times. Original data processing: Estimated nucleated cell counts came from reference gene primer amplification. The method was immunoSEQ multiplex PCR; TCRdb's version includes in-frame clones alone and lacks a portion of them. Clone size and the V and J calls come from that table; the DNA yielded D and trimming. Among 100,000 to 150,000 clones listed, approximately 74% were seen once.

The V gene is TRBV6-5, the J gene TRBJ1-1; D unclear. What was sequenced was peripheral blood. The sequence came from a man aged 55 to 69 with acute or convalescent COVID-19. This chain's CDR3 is CASRQTVNTEAFF. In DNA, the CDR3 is TGTGCCAGCAGGCAGACTGTGAACACTGAAGCTTTCTTT.